The clone carrying this T cell receptor (beta chain) occurred many times. Its specificity is unknown. Germline CDR1 reads SGHRS; CDR2 reads YFSETQ. The CDR3 length is 15 residues. V lost 2 bases, J lost 0 bases, and 4 bases stayed unmatched. This specimen comes from a study of CD8 T cells in ankylosing spondylitis. Study-level findings and limits: Disease-linked clones proved CD8+ and comparatively uncommon in peripheral blood. What appeared characteristic of ankylosing spondylitis blood was a TCR beta motif of several highly homologous variants.

Making the TCR beta libraries involved quantitative 5'-RACE with molecular barcodes. TCRdb ran MiXCR on the 5' RACE reads and lists one entry per CDR3 protein. The profile shows under 200,000 distinct CDR3 sequences, roughly 12% of them singletons. This sequence originates from a male donor with ankylosing spondylitis or in good health (not recorded which). This sequence joins TRBV5-1 and TRBJ2-5, with 7 nucleotides matching TRBD1. The specimen sequenced was blood, either unsorted or a sorted T cell fraction (not recorded which). The CDR3 here is CASSLWDSDQETQYF. The CDR3 DNA reads TGCGCCAGCAGCTTATGGGACAGTGACCAAGAGACCCAGTACTTC.